This TCR beta chain emerged from a study of Tregs in tolerant kidney transplant recipients. The V gene lost 5 bases and the J gene lost 0 bases, with 14 bases spanning the gap. This CDR3 has 17 amino acids. The germline gives CDR1 SNHLY, CDR2 FYNNEI. TCRdb keeps only in-frame clones here, not all; method: immunoSEQ multiplex PCR. The table shows under 50,000 clones, with about 89% occurring only once. This TCR was recovered from a human donor in good health. Input material: Tregs from blood. The rearrangement uses TRBV2 and TRBJ2-6; perhaps TRBD1 as D (6 bases). The CDR3 protein is CASSPGTLPSGANVLTF. As DNA, the CDR3 is TGTGCCAGCAGTCCCGGGACACTACCCTCTGGGGCCAACGTCCTGACTTTC.